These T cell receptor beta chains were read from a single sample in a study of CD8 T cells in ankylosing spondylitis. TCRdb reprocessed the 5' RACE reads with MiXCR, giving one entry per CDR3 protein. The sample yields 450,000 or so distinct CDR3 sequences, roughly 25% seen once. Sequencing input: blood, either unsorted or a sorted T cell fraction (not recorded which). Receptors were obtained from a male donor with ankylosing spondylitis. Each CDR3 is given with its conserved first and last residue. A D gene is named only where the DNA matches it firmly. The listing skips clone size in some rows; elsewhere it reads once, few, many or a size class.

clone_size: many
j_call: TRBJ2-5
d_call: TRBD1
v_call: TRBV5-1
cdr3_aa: CASSLSGQGSMETQYF
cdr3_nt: TGCGCCAGCAGCCTGAGTGGACAGGGATCGATGGAGACCCAGTACTTC

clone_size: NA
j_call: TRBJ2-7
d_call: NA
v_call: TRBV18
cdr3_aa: CASSPPSGPGYEQYF
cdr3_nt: TGTGCCAGCTCACCACCCTCGGGACCCGGGTACGAGCAGTACTTC

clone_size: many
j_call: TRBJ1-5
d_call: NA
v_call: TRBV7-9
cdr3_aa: CASSSGGNQPQHF
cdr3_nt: TGTGCCAGCAGCTCAGGGGGCAATCAGCCCCAGCATTTT

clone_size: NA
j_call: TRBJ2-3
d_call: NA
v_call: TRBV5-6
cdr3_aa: CASSLVKDTQYF
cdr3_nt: TGTGCCAGCAGCTTGGTAAAAGATACGCAGTATTTT

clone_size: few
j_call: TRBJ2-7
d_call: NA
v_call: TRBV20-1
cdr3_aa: CSKQGFGDEQYF
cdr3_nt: TGCAGCAAACAGGGATTTGGCGACGAGCAGTACTTC

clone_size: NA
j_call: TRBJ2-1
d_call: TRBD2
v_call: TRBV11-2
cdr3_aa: CASRVSGRDEQFF
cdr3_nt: TGTGCCAGCAGGGTTAGCGGGCGCGATGAGCAGTTCTTC

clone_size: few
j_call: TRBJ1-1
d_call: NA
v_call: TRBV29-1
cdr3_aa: CSVKLLVGLDEAFF
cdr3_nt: TGCAGCGTTAAGTTGCTCGTGGGGTTGGATGAAGCTTTCTTT

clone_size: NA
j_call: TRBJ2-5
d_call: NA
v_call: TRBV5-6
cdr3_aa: CASSTDRRYQETQYF
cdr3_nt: TGTGCCAGCAGCACGGACAGACGGTACCAAGAGACCCAGTACTTC

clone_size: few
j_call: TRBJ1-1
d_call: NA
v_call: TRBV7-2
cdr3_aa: CASSFSGAARTEAFF
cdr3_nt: TGTGCCAGCAGCTTCTCAGGGGCGGCCAGGACTGAAGCTTTCTTT

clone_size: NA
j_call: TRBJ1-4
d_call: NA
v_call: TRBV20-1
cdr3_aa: CSARLGGITNEKLFF
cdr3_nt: TGCAGTGCTAGGTTGGGAGGGATTACTAATGAAAAACTGTTTTTT

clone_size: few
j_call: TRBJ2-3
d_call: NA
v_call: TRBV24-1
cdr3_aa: CATSDPRQTGDTQYF
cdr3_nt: TGTGCCACCAGTGACCCCAGACAGACGGGAGATACGCAGTATTTT

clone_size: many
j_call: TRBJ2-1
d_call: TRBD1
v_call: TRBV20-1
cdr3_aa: CSARSRDREGQFNEQFF
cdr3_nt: TGCAGTGCCAGGTCCCGGGACAGGGAAGGACAGTTCAATGAGCAGTTCTTC

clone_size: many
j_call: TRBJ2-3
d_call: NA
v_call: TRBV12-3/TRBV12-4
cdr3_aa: CASSSQLRDTQYF
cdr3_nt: TGTGCCAGCAGTTCGCAGTTGCGGGATACGCAGTATTTT

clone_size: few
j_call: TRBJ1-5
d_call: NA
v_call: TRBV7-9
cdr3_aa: CASSLGSGRNQPQHF
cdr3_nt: TGTGCCAGCAGTTTAGGTTCTGGGCGCAATCAGCCCCAGCATTTT

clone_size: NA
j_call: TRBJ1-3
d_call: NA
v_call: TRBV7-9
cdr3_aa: CASSLVGGGNTIYF
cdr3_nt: TGTGCCAGCAGCTTAGTGGGAGGTGGAAACACCATATATTTT

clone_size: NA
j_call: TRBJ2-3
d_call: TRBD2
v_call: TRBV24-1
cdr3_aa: CATSDISGSGTDTQYF
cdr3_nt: TGTGCCACCAGTGACATTAGCGGGAGTGGCACAGATACGCAGTATTTT

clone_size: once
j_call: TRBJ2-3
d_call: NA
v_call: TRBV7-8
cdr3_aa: CASSLVSLAAHTQYF
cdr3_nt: TGTGCCAGCAGCTTAGTGTCCCTGGCCGCGCATACGCAGTATTTT

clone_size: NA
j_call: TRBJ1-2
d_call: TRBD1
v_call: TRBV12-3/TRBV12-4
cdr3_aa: CASRDRQNGYTF
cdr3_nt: TGTGCCAGCAGGGACAGGCAAAATGGCTACACCTTC

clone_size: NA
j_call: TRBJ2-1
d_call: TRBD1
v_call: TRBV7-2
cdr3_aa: CASSLVGDRYNEQFF
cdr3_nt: TGTGCCAGCAGCTTAGTAGGGGACAGATACAATGAGCAGTTCTTC

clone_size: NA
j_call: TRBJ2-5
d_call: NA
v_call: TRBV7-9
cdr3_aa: CASSQRGIGIQETQYF
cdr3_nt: TGTGCCAGCAGCCAGAGGGGAATAGGGATCCAAGAGACCCAGTACTTC

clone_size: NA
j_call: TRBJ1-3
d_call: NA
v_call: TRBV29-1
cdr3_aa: CSATEGGGNTIYF
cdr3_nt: TGCAGCGCCACGGAAGGGGGTGGAAACACCATATATTTT

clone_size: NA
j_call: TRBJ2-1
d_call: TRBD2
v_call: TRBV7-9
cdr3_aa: CASSKGSGRPNEQFF
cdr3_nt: TGTGCCAGCAGCAAGGGGAGCGGGAGGCCCAATGAGCAGTTCTTC

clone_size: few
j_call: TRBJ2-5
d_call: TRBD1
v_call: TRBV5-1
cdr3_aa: CASSIGQGAETQYF
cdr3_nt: TGCGCCAGCAGCATAGGACAGGGGGCAGAGACCCAGTACTTC

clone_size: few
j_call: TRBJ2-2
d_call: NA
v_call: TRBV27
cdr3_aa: CASSLSSGKTGELFF
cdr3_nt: TGTGCCAGCAGTTTATCTAGCGGCAAAACCGGGGAGCTGTTTTTT

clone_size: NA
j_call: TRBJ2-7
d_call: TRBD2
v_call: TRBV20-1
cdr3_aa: CSASMSGVLYEQYF
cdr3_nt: TGCAGTGCTAGTATGAGCGGGGTTCTCTACGAGCAGTACTTC

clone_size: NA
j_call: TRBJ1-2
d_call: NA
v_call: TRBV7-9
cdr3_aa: CASSPGGLKSGYTF
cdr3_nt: TGTGCCAGCAGCCCGGGGGGCCTGAAGTCTGGCTACACCTTC

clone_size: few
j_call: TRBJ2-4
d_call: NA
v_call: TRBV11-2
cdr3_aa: CASSGSLLRRTEYF
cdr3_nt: TGTGCCAGCAGCGGGAGCCTTCTCAGAAGGACGGAGTACTTC

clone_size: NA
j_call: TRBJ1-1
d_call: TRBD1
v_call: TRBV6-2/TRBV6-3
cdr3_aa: CASSYKDRGNAFF
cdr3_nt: TGTGCCAGCAGTTACAAGGACAGGGGGAATGCTTTCTTT

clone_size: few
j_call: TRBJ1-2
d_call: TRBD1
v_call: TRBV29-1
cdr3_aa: CSGRQGHGYTF
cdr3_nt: TGCAGCGGACGACAGGGCCATGGCTACACCTTC

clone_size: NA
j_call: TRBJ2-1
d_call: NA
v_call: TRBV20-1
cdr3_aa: CSATDFLGGHEQFF
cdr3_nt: TGCAGTGCTACGGACTTTTTGGGCGGCCATGAGCAGTTCTTC

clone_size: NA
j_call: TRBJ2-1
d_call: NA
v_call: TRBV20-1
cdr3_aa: CSAEGPGGNEQFF
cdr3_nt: TGCAGTGCTGAGGGGCCTGGGGGCAATGAGCAGTTCTTC

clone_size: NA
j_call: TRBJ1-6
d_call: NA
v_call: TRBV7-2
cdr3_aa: CASSLYEGSNSPLHF
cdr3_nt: TGTGCCAGCAGCTTGTATGAGGGGTCCAATTCACCCCTCCACTTT

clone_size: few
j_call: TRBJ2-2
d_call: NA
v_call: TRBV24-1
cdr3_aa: CATSDYPYSAGELFF
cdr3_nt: TGTGCCACCAGTGATTACCCCTATTCGGCCGGGGAGCTGTTTTTT

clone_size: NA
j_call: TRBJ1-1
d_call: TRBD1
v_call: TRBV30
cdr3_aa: CAWRVRGLSRAFF
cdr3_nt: TGTGCCTGGAGAGTTAGGGGGCTCTCCCGGGCTTTCTTT

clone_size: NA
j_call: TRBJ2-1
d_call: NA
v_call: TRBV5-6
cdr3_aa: CASRTVLYNEQFF
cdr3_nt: TGTGCCAGCAGGACAGTTCTTTACAATGAGCAGTTCTTC

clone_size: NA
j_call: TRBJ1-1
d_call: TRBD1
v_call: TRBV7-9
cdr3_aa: CASSSGTGGAEAFF
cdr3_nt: TGTGCCAGCAGCTCCGGGACAGGGGGTGCTGAAGCTTTCTTT

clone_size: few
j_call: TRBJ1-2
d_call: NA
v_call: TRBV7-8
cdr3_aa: CASSLPGPPELNYGYTF
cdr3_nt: TGTGCCAGCAGCTTGCCGGGACCCCCGGAACTCAACTATGGCTACACCTTC

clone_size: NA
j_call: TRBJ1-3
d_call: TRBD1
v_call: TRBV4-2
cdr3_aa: CASSQTGSSGNTIYF
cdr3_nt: TGTGCCAGCAGCCAGACAGGGAGCTCTGGAAACACCATATATTTT

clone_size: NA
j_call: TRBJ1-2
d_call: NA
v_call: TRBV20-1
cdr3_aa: CSAHDRPSKGNYGYTF
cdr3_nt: TGCAGTGCTCACGACAGGCCTTCCAAGGGCAACTATGGCTACACCTTC

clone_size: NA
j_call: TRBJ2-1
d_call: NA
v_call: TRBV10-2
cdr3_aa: CASSAGTPLVGNEQFF
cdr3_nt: TGCGCCAGCAGTGCCGGGACGCCCCTCGTGGGCAATGAGCAGTTCTTC